Shown below are 32 T cell receptor beta chains from a single sample sequenced in a study of cytomegalovirus exposure and HLA in healthy donors. The PCR made use of 60 Vbeta and 13 Jbeta primers. Using immunoSEQ multiplex PCR, the repertoire was profiled, and TCRdb retains in-frame clones only, with some absent. The top ten clones hold approximately 2.2% of a sample with about 120,000 clones, 74% of them seen once. The specimen was PBMCs. The receptors were sampled from a human donor in good health.

The V and J genes are TRBV29-1 and TRBJ2-5, with D possibly TRBD1 on 6 matching bases. Germline CDR1 and CDR2: SQVTM and ANQGSEA. There are 15 residues in the CDR3. Between the trimmed V and J ends, which lost 6 bases and 7 bases, there was a span of 24 bases. The DNA of the CDR3 is TGCAGCGTGAAGGGGGACAAGTTTCGTGGTGTGACCCAGTACTTC. As protein: CSVKGDKFRGVTQYF.

The genes are TRBV10-1 and TRBJ2-5; TRBD2 is a possible D gene (5 bases). The CDR3 totals 14 residues. Trimming removed 0 bases at V and 5 bases at J, with 10 bases between. Germline CDR1 reads WNHNN; CDR2 reads SYGVQD (reference sequence). Here the CDR3 reads CASSESSGKETQYF. CDR3 nucleotides: TGCGCCAGCAGTGAGTCGTCGGGGAAGGAGACCCAGTACTTC.

The chain employs TRBV6-1 and TRBJ1-2, with TRBD1 matching over 10 bases. CDR1 and CDR2 (germline): MNHNS, SASEGT. With 5 bases clipped from V and 6 bases from J, the junction kept 9 bases outside the gene matches. This CDR3 is 15 amino acids long. CDR3: CASSTNRQGAHGYTF. In nucleotides, the CDR3 is TGTGCCAGCAGTACAAACAGACAGGGGGCGCATGGCTACACCTTC.

The sample holds a few counts of this clone. The chain joins TRBV11-2 to TRBJ1-1, with 9 bases identical to TRBD1. The CDR3 covers 15 residues. The germline V gene has CDR1 SGHAT and CDR2 FQNNGV. V trimming: 5 bases; J trimming: 6 bases; junction bases outside the gene matches: 10. CDR3 coding DNA: TGTGCCAGCAGCCAATGGACAGGGGACTTGGCTGAAGCTTTCTTT. This encodes CASSQWTGDLAEAFF.

This clone was counted only a few times. The J gene is TRBJ1-4, the V gene TRBV25-1; D may be TRBD1 (6 bases). V shed 2 bases and J shed 7 bases, with 11 bases lying between them. This CDR3 is 14 amino acids long. In germline, CDR1 is MGHDK, CDR2 SYGVNS. CDR3 region: CASSETQGSEKLFF. The CDR3 nucleotides read TGTGCCAGCAGTGAAACTCAGGGGTCTGAAAAACTGTTTTTT.

This rearrangement joins TRBV2 to TRBJ2-7; the D is unclear. The germline V gene has CDR1 SNHLY and CDR2 FYNNEI. V was shortened by 6 bases and J by 3 bases, with 6 bases between the two germline ends. This CDR3 contains 11 residues. The DNA for the CDR3 is TGTGCCAGCAGCGTAAACTACGAGCAGTACTTC. This encodes CASSVNYEQYF.

This clone appeared once. The J gene is TRBJ2-4, the V gene TRBV11-3, with TRBD2 as a possible D gene (7 bases). Germline V gene data show CDR1 as SGHNT and CDR2 as YENEEA. V gave up 5 bases and J gave up 0 bases, with 17 bases separating them. The CDR3 is made up of 17 amino acids. Here the CDR3 reads CASSQGGGGLAKNIQYF. CDR3 in DNA: TGTGCCAGCAGCCAAGGGGGGGGCGGGTTAGCCAAAAACATTCAGTACTTC. The variable domain in full, with the rest retrieved from reference TRBV11-3 and TRBJ2-4, is EAGVVQSPRYKIIEKKQPVAFWCNPISGHNTLYWYLQNLGQGPELLIRYENEEAVDDSQLPKDRFSAERLKGVDSTLKIQPAELGDSAVYLCASSQGGGGLAKNIQYFGAGTRLSVL.

The rearrangement joins TRBV5-1 to TRBJ2-7, with TRBD1 matching 10 bases. The CDR3 has 15 residues. The ends lost 4 bases at V and 6 bases at J; junction bases unmatched: 10. Germline V gene lookup returns CDR1 SGHRS and CDR2 YFSETQ. This CDR3 is CASSGGGQGMVEQYF. CDR3 coding DNA: TGCGCCAGCAGCGGCGGGGGACAGGGGATGGTCGAGCAGTACTTC.

J is TRBJ1-1 and V is TRBV7-9; 8 bases match TRBD1. The CDR3 totals 15 residues. Losses at the gene ends were 1 base for V and 4 bases for J; bases not matched to a gene: 5. In germline, CDR1 is SEHNR, CDR2 FQNEAQ (reference sequence). The CDR3 coding sequence is TGTGCCAGCAGCTTAGAGCCCACAGGGGGCACTGAAGCTTTCTTT. Translation: CASSLEPTGGTEAFF.

This chain links TRBV5-4 with TRBJ2-2; TRBD2 is a possible D gene (5 bases). The CDR3 is made up of 14 amino acids. Germline V gene lookup returns CDR1 SGHNT and CDR2 YYREEE (reference sequence). Trimming removed 4 bases at V and 8 bases at J, with 15 bases between. The CDR3 nucleotides are TGTGCCAGCAGCCCCGGGATCATTACGGGGGAGCTGTTTTTT. This gives the protein CASSPGIITGELFF.

Only a few counts were recorded for this clone. The V call is TRBV2, the J call TRBJ1-4; D is possibly TRBD1 (6 bases). This CDR3 has 15 amino acids. The germline V gene has CDR1 SNHLY and CDR2 FYNNEI. With 5 bases removed from V and 7 bases from J, the gap between germline ends came to 17 bases. Here the CDR3 reads CASSRDMGSGEKLFF. CDR3 DNA sequence: TGTGCCAGCAGTAGGGACATGGGGTCGGGTGAAAAACTGTTTTTT.

The CDR3 reads CASSYLRVAGVNEQFF. The CDR3, as DNA: TGTGCCAGCAGTTACTTGAGGGTAGCGGGAGTCAATGAGCAGTTCTTC. The gene calls are TRBV6-5 and TRBJ2-1, with 9 positions matching TRBD2. This CDR3 region has 16 residues. Trimming cost V 1 base and J 6 bases; bases outside gene matches: 7. Germline values: CDR1 MNHEY, CDR2 SVGAGI.

CDR3 coding DNA: TGTGCCAGCAGCGTAGGTTTAGCGACAGATACGCAGTATTTT. Translating it yields CASSVGLATDTQYF. The chain is built from TRBV9 and TRBJ2-3, with a tentative D call TRBD2 (5 bases). The CDR3 is 14 residues long. V was pared by 0 bases and J by 3 bases, with 8 bases between. CDR1 and CDR2 (germline): SGDLS, YYNGEE.

V usage is TRBV5-1 and J usage is TRBJ2-5; D is undetermined. CDR1 and CDR2 (germline): SGHRS, YFSETQ. The V and J ends lost 0 bases and 3 bases respectively, with 9 bases between them. The CDR3 is 14 amino acids. The CDR3 DNA reads as TGCGCCAGCAGCTTGGAGTTAGTCAAAGAGACCCAGTACTTC. Encoded protein: CASSLELVKETQYF.

The chain couples TRBV9 to TRBJ1-2; D ambiguous. The CDR3 is 13 amino acids. Germline V lookup: CDR1 SGDLS, CDR2 YYNGEE. Trimming left V 7 bases short and J 4 bases short, with 14 bases between. The CDR3 sequence: CASSQEAVYGYTF. The DNA for the CDR3 is TGTGCCAGCTCCCAGGAAGCAGTCTATGGCTACACCTTC.

The chain is built from TRBV18 and TRBJ2-3; 8 nucleotides line up with TRBD2. V shed 6 bases and J 0 bases; nucleotides not matched to a gene: 8. The CDR3 is 16 residues long. The germline V gene encodes CDR1 KGHSH and CDR2 LQKENI. CDR3 sequence (DNA): TGTGCCAGCTCCCCGAGGGAGCGGGGGAGCACAGATACGCAGTATTTT. Residues: CASSPRERGSTDTQYF.

This clone was found a few times. This chain uses TRBV10-1 with TRBJ2-1, with 8 bases fitting TRBD2. From germline, CDR1 is WNHNN and CDR2 SYGVQD (reference sequence). The CDR3 loop spans 12 amino acids. J lost 8 bases, V lost 7 bases, and 4 bases had no gene match. The CDR3 nucleotides read TGCGCCAGCAAGGGACTAGAAGATGAGCAGTTCTTC. This codes for CASKGLEDEQFF.

The chain links TRBV18 to TRBJ1-1; D is perhaps TRBD1 (6 bases). Trimming shortened V by 6 bases and J by 1 base, and 15 bases separated the two germline ends. Germline V gene lookup returns CDR1 KGHSH and CDR2 LQKENI. The CDR3 length is 15 residues. The CDR3 DNA follows: TGTGCCAGCTCCCGAATGGGGGCTGCGAACACTGAAGCTTTCTTT. Its protein product is CASSRMGAANTEAFF. The variable domain in full, completed from reference TRBV18 and TRBJ1-1, reads NAGVMQNPRHLVRRRGQEARLRCSPMKGHSHVYWYRQLPEEGLKFMVYLQKENIIDESGMPKERFSAEFPKEGPSILRIQQVVRGDSAAYFCASSRMGAANTEAFFGQGTRLTVV.

Written as DNA, the CDR3 is TGTGCCAGTAAAGAAAGAGGCGATACGCAGTATTTT. This encodes CASKERGDTQYF. The chain links TRBV19 to TRBJ2-3; D gene uncertain. The CDR3 has 12 residues. CDR1 LNHDA and CDR2 SQIVND come from the germline V gene (reference sequence). V shed 7 bases and J shed 6 bases, with 11 bases lying between them.

The rearrangement links TRBV28 to TRBJ1-1; no definite D call. Trimming stripped 1 base from V and 7 bases from J, with 7 bases between. This CDR3 contains 12 residues. CDR1 is MDHEN, CDR2 SYDVKM, per germline. In DNA form, the CDR3 reads TGTGCCAGCAGTTTATTAGAACTTGAAGCTTTCTTT. Translation gives CASSLLELEAFF.

This clone was seen a few times. This chain links TRBV28 with TRBJ1-2, with 7 bases matching TRBD1. This CDR3 contains 14 residues. Germline lookup yields CDR1 MDHEN and CDR2 SYDVKM. The V and J ends lost 2 bases and 8 bases, in that order; junction bases with no gene match: 8. CDR3 in amino acids: CASSLLWGQTGYTF. In DNA, the CDR3 is TGTGCCAGCAGTTTACTTTGGGGACAGACGGGCTACACCTTC.

V and J are TRBV25-1 and TRBJ1-1; the D is unclear. Trimming cost V 1 base and J 11 bases, with 14 bases left between them. Germline V CDR1 and CDR2: MGHDK, SYGVNS. The CDR3 covers 13 residues. The CDR3 here is CASSESGRRYAFF. CDR3 DNA: TGTGCCAGCAGTGAATCAGGAAGGAGGTACGCTTTCTTT.

This clone has a single count. The same CDR3 can be traced to other DNA sequences in this sample. The rearrangement uses TRBV4-1 and TRBJ2-3; possible D gene TRBD2, 6 bases. Germline V gives CDR1 MGHRA, CDR2 YSYEKL. Trimming took 3 bases from V and 0 from J, leaving 7 bases between them. The CDR3 runs 14 residues. The CDR3 is CASSQGGSTDTQYF. As DNA, the CDR3 is TGCGCCAGCAGCCAGGGGGGTAGCACAGATACGCAGTATTTT.

The chain is built from TRBV10-3 and TRBJ2-5; 12 bases are a match to TRBD2. CDR3 length equals 17 residues. Per germline, CDR1 ENHRY and CDR2 SYGVKD. Trimming took 2 bases from V and 5 from J; bases not matched to a gene: 9. The CDR3 bases are TGTGCCATCAGTGAGGGACCTAGCGGGGGGGCCCGCGAGACCCAGTACTTC. As protein: CAISEGPSGGARETQYF.

On this clone itself: A junction boundary mismatches the germline segment, possibly from a read error. The CDR3 protein is CSSSRGKGGETQYF. The CDR3 DNA follows: TGTTCCAGCAGCCGTGGGAAGGGGGGGGAGACCCAGTACTTC. The rearrangement uses TRBV7-9 and TRBJ2-5, with D maybe TRBD2 (7 bases). Germline V gene data show CDR1 as SEHNR and CDR2 as FQNEAQ (reference sequence). This CDR3 is built from 14 residues.

The gene calls are TRBV6-5 and TRBJ1-6, with 9 bases aligning to TRBD1. Germline V gives CDR1 MNHEY, CDR2 SVGAGI. V dropped 6 bases and J dropped 7; count of bases not matched to a gene: 4. The CDR3 loop spans 14 amino acids. The CDR3 DNA sequence: TGTGCCAGCAGCGGGACAGGGCTGAATTCACCCCTCCACTTT. Translated: CASSGTGLNSPLHF.

V is TRBV11-2 and J is TRBJ2-7, with 8 bases lining up with TRBD1. V gave up 5 bases and J gave up 6 bases; unmatched junction bases: 9. From germline, CDR1 is SGHAT and CDR2 FQNNGV. The CDR3 extends over 14 amino acids. The CDR3 loop is CASSKDRVGGEQYF. The CDR3 bases are TGTGCCAGCAGCAAGGACAGGGTAGGAGGCGAGCAGTACTTC.

The chain is built from TRBV6-1 and TRBJ1-1; D is ambiguous. V lost 6 bases to trimming and J lost 1 base, with 12 bases between them. This CDR3 comprises 14 residues. CDR1 and CDR2 from the germline V gene are MNHNS and SASEGT. The CDR3 sequence is CASSLDPGNTEAFF. The CDR3 coding sequence is TGTGCCAGCAGCCTAGACCCCGGGAACACTGAAGCTTTCTTT.

The rearrangement joins TRBV6-5 to TRBJ2-5; a weak D match, TRBD1 (5 bases). The J call is uncertain, as TRBJ2-7 better fits the DNA end. Germline lookup yields CDR1 MNHEY and CDR2 SVGAGI. This CDR3 region has 14 residues. The CDR3 loop reads CASSYGAGGYEQYF. The CDR3 coding sequence is TGTGCCAGCAGTTACGGGGCAGGCGGCTACGAGCAGTACTTC.

V gene TRBV10-1 combines with J gene TRBJ2-7; a possible D gene is TRBD1 (7 bases). The CDR3 covers 14 residues. CDR1 is WNHNN, CDR2 SYGVQD, per germline (reference sequence). The ends were cut back, 6 bases at V and 0 bases at J, with 12 bases in the middle. The CDR3 region has the DNA TGCGCCAGCAGCGCGGGACAGAGCTCCTACGAGCAGTACTTC. Its translation is CASSAGQSSYEQYF.

The chain recombines TRBV20-1 with TRBJ2-7; D unresolved. This CDR3 has 11 amino acids. V lost 3 bases and J lost 6, with 9 bases in between. Germline V gene lookup returns CDR1 DFQATT and CDR2 SNEGSKA (reference sequence). CDR3 bases: TGCAGTGCTAGGACACTGGGCGAGCAGTACTTC. Translated: CSARTLGEQYF.

The rearrangement uses TRBV2 and TRBJ1-2, with 12 positions matching TRBD1. Germline V gene sequence: CDR1 SNHLY, CDR2 FYNNEI. J gave up 6 bases and V 4 bases, and 6 bases lay outside the gene matches. This CDR3 has 15 amino acids. The CDR3 nucleotides read TGTGCCAGCAGTGTGGGGGACAGGGGGCGGCATGGCTACACCTTC. This encodes CASSVGDRGRHGYTF.